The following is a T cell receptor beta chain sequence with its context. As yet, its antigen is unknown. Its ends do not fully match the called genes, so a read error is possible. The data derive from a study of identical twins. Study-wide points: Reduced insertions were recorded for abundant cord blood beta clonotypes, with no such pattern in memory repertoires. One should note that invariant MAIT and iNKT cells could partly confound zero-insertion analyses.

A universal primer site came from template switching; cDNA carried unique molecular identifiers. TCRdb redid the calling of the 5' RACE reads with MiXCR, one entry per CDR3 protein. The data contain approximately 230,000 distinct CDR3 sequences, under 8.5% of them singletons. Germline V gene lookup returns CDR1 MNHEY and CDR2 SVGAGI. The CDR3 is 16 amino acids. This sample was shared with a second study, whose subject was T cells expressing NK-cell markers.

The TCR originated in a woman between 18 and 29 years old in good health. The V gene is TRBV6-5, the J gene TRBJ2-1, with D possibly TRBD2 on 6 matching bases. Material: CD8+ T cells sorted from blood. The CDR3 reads CARSYGAGISYNEQFF. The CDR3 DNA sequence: TGTGCCAGAAGTTACGGGGCGGGGATATCCTACAATGAGCAGTTCTTC.